A single sample gave rise to the 30 T cell receptor beta chains below, sequenced in a study of cytomegalovirus exposure and HLA in healthy donors. TCRdb's table, derived via immunoSEQ multiplex PCR, lists solely in-frame clones and lacks some. The sample records 180,000 or so clones, approximately 90% being singletons. Sequences were obtained from PBMCs. The receptor set was obtained from a woman aged 25 to 45 in good health and CMV-seronegative.

The chain carries TRBV2 and TRBJ2-1, with 7 bases fitting TRBD1. Germline CDR1 reads SNHLY; CDR2 reads FYNNEI. CDR3 length equals 13 residues. V was clipped by 6 bases and J by 5 bases; unmatched bases: 4. CDR3 protein: CASRGGQHNEQFF. Here the CDR3 DNA reads TGTGCCAGCAGAGGGGGACAGCACAATGAGCAGTTCTTC.

J is TRBJ1-2 and V is TRBV27; no reliable D call. With 2 bases removed from V and 2 bases from J, the gap between germline ends came to 6 bases. The CDR3 loop spans 13 amino acids. The germline V gene has CDR1 MNHEY and CDR2 SMNVEV (reference sequence). CDR3 in amino acids: CASSLGMNYGYTF. DNA for the CDR3: TGTGCCAGCAGTTTAGGCATGAACTATGGCTACACCTTC.

This chain links TRBV11-2 with TRBJ1-1; D uncertain. The CDR3 has 15 amino acids. Germline-derived CDR1 and CDR2 are SGHAT and FQNNGV. The V and J ends lost 4 bases and 1 base respectively, with 13 bases between them. CDR3 nucleotides: TGTGCCAGCAGCTGGAGGTGGCCTACGAACACTGAAGCTTTCTTT. It encodes CASSWRWPTNTEAFF.

This clone was picked up a small number of times. CDR3 DNA: TGTGCCAGCAGGGACGCGGGGGGTTCGTACGAGCAGTACTTC. Translating gives CASRDAGGSYEQYF. The chain couples TRBV6-1 to TRBJ2-7; TRBD2 aligns across 8 bases. The CDR3 loop spans 14 amino acids. V was pared by 6 bases and J by 4 bases, with 8 bases of the junction left unmatched. Germline V CDR1 and CDR2: MNHNS, SASEGT.

The chain employs TRBV6-5 and TRBJ2-2; a possible D gene is TRBD1 (5 bases). Trimming left V 6 bases short and J 6 bases short, with 14 bases between. This CDR3 is 14 amino acids long. Germline V gives CDR1 MNHEY, CDR2 SVGAGI. CDR3 sequence (DNA): TGTGCCAGCAGCAATACAGGATTTTCCGGGGAGCTGTTTTTT. Encoded protein: CASSNTGFSGELFF.

This chain uses TRBV18 with TRBJ1-5; TRBD1 agrees at 7 bases. Germline V gene data show CDR1 as KGHSH and CDR2 as LQKENI. V trimming: 2 bases; J trimming: 3 bases; junction bases outside the gene matches: 10. This CDR3 is 17 amino acids long. The CDR3 sequence: CASSPFPFDRANQPQHF. DNA of the CDR3: TGTGCCAGCTCACCATTCCCTTTTGACAGGGCCAATCAGCCCCAGCATTTT.

CDR3 nucleotides: TGTGCCAGCAGCCAAGAAGTGCGGGGGGGCCATCCAGATACGCAGTATTTT. Its translation is CASSQEVRGGHPDTQYF. This chain uses TRBV4-2 with TRBJ2-3; TRBD2 matches at 9 bases. The CDR3 is made up of 17 amino acids. The germline V gene has CDR1 LGHNA and CDR2 YNFKEQ. V trimming: 0 bases; J trimming: 4 bases; junction bases outside the gene matches: 8.

V and J are TRBV5-1 and TRBJ1-2; D may be TRBD1 (5 bases). Germline CDR1 is SGHRS and CDR2 is YFSETQ. The ends were cut back, 1 base at V and 4 bases at J, with 26 bases in the middle. The CDR3 runs to 19 residues. The CDR3 sequence is CASSLYSGSNYRDSYGYTF. Written as DNA, the CDR3 is TGCGCCAGCAGCTTGTATTCAGGATCCAACTACAGAGACAGCTATGGCTACACCTTC.

The chain joins TRBV4-3 to TRBJ1-1; D not resolved. V lost 0 bases to trimming and J lost 3 bases, with 8 bases between them. This CDR3 comprises 14 residues. The germline CDR1 and CDR2 sequences are LGHNA and YSLEER. CDR3 nucleotides: TGCGCCAGCAGCCAAGAATCGGAGTACACTGAAGCTTTCTTT. This translates into CASSQESEYTEAFF.

The genes are TRBV5-1 and TRBJ1-6; D is undetermined. CDR1 SGHRS and CDR2 YFSETQ come from the germline V gene. There are 15 residues in the CDR3. Trimming removed 4 bases at V and 11 bases at J, with 19 bases between. The CDR3 nucleotides read TGCGCCAGCAGCCAGGAAGGACGGACTGCAGCACCCCTCCACTTT. Translation: CASSQEGRTAAPLHF.

V is TRBV5-4 and J is TRBJ2-1; TRBD2 matches at 9 bases. Germline CDR1 and CDR2: SGHNT and YYREEE (reference sequence). V lost 2 bases and J lost 7; bases outside the gene matches: 7. The length of the CDR3 is 15 residues. This CDR3 is CASSFGLANLNEQFF. The CDR3 DNA is TGTGCCAGCAGCTTCGGACTAGCGAACCTGAATGAGCAGTTCTTC.

In DNA form, the CDR3 reads TGTGCCAGCAGCGTAGTGGGGGACAGTTACAATGAGCAGTTCTTC. It is translated as CASSVVGDSYNEQFF. The rearrangement uses TRBV9 and TRBJ2-1, with 7 bases fitting TRBD1. V lost 0 bases to trimming and J lost 4 bases; unmatched junction nucleotides: 4. The CDR3 is 15 residues long. Germline V gives CDR1 SGDLS, CDR2 YYNGEE.

For this clone: A junction boundary mismatches the germline segment, possibly from a read error. This chain joins TRBV30 and TRBJ1-2; D gene ambiguous. In germline, CDR1 is GTSNPN, CDR2 SVGIG (reference sequence). The CDR3 has 14 residues. Written as DNA, the CDR3 is TGTGCCTGGAGTGTGGACGGAACTTACGGGGTTAGTATCTTC. This gives the protein CAWSVDGTYGVSIF.

The chain couples TRBV6-5 to TRBJ1-5, with TRBD1 matching over 9 bases. Trimming removed 5 bases from V and 1 base from J; junction bases left unmatched: 3. The CDR3 runs to 15 residues. Germline CDR1 is MNHEY and CDR2 is SVGAGI. In nucleotides, the CDR3 is TGTGCCAGCAGTGGGGACAGGGCAAGCAATCAGCCCCAGCATTTT. Protein product: CASSGDRASNQPQHF.

This sequence joins TRBV7-9 and TRBJ1-1; D is unresolved. The V end was cut by 4 bases, the J end by 8 bases, with 14 bases between. The CDR3 length is 13 residues. The germline gives CDR1 SEHNR, CDR2 FQNEAQ (reference sequence). The CDR3 DNA reads TGTGCCAGCAGCTCCTCTTCTGTGAGAGAAGCTTTCTTT. This translates into CASSSSSVREAFF.

The CDR3 spells CASNRGYEQYF. The CDR3 DNA reads TGTGCCAGCAACAGGGGGTACGAGCAGTACTTC. J is TRBJ2-7 and V is TRBV27; 8 positions agree with TRBD1. V gave up 7 bases and J gave up 4 bases; unmatched junction bases: 0. CDR1 MNHEY and CDR2 SMNVEV come from the germline V gene (reference sequence). This CDR3 is built from 11 residues.

V and J are TRBV11-2 and TRBJ2-7; maybe TRBD1 (6 bases). Germline V gene data show CDR1 as SGHAT and CDR2 as FQNNGV. Trimming removed 0 bases at V and 4 bases at J, with 13 bases between. This CDR3 comprises 15 residues. The CDR3 DNA sequence: TGTGCCAGCAGCTTAGATTACGACAGGCGATACGAGCAGTACTTC. Protein sequence: CASSLDYDRRYEQYF.

This sequence joins TRBV7-9 and TRBJ1-5, with TRBD1 matching 9 bases. Trimming cost V 5 bases and J 6 bases; bases outside gene matches: 11. The CDR3 runs 16 residues. Germline V gene sequence: CDR1 SEHNR, CDR2 FQNEAQ (reference sequence). The chain's CDR3 is CASSPESGQGRQPQHF. The CDR3 region has the DNA TGTGCCAGCAGCCCAGAATCGGGACAGGGTCGTCAGCCCCAGCATTTT.

This rearrangement joins TRBV27 to TRBJ1-6; D remains ambiguous. Trimming took off 11 bases at V and 0 bases at J, with 14 bases between the two ends. The CDR3 extends over 15 amino acids. CDR1 and CDR2 (germline): MNHEY, SMNVEV (reference sequence). The CDR3 coding sequence is TGTGCCCGCGCGAGCGGAAGCTCCTATAATTCACCCCTCCACTTT. Translating it yields CARASGSSYNSPLHF.

The chain links TRBV9 to TRBJ1-5; a possible D gene is TRBD1 (5 bases). Germline CDR1 is SGDLS and CDR2 is YYNGEE. The ends were cut back, 0 bases at V and 7 bases at J, with 14 bases in the middle. The CDR3 runs to 15 residues. The CDR3 is CASSVDGAAGQPQHF. The CDR3 region has the DNA TGTGCCAGCAGCGTAGATGGGGCGGCAGGGCAGCCCCAGCATTTT.

The V and J genes are TRBV29-1 and TRBJ1-5; D uncertain. The CDR3 spans 13 residues. CDR1 and CDR2 (germline): SQVTM, ANQGSEA. Trimming removed 4 bases at V and 1 base at J, with 8 bases between. CDR3 nucleotides: TGCAGCGTTGCGTCAGGAAGCAATCAGCCCCAGCATTTT. This sequence encodes CSVASGSNQPQHF.

This clone was observed a handful of times. The chain couples TRBV4-3 to TRBJ1-5, with D unresolved. CDR3 length equals 13 residues. Trimming stripped 0 bases from V and 5 bases from J, with 5 bases between. Germline CDR1 and CDR2: LGHNA and YSLEER. This chain's CDR3 is CASSQESDQPQHF. The CDR3 nucleotides read TGCGCCAGCAGCCAAGAGTCGGATCAGCCCCAGCATTTT.

The chain links TRBV7-9 to TRBJ1-2; no clear D gene. Germline assignment: CDR1 SEHNR and CDR2 FQNEAQ (reference sequence). CDR3 length: 16 residues. V lost 2 bases and J lost 7, with 20 bases in between. The CDR3, as DNA: TGTGCCAGCAGCTTAAGGGAGCTCACTTCGCCGGCTGGCTACACCTTC. Translation: CASSLRELTSPAGYTF.

The chain joins TRBV5-1 to TRBJ1-2; 9 nucleotides align to TRBD1. The J segment lost 4 bases and the V segment lost 5 bases, leaving 6 bases of the junction unmatched. The germline gives CDR1 SGHRS, CDR2 YFSETQ. This CDR3 comprises 14 residues. This CDR3 is CASRGTGTAYGYTF. In DNA form, the CDR3 reads TGCGCCAGCAGGGGGACAGGGACGGCCTATGGCTACACCTTC.

The chain recombines TRBV7-9 with TRBJ1-2; 10 bases align to TRBD1. This CDR3 has 13 residues. Germline CDR1 is SEHNR and CDR2 is FQNEAQ (reference sequence). V shed 4 bases and J 6 bases; nucleotides not matched to a gene: 2. CDR3 sequence (DNA): TGTGCCAGCAGCTACGGGACAGGGGATGGCTACACCTTC. Protein product: CASSYGTGDGYTF.

The chain links TRBV7-8 to TRBJ2-5; TRBD2 agrees at 9 bases. Germline V CDR1 and CDR2: SGHVS, FQNEAQ. The CDR3 consists of 16 residues. J gave up 4 bases and V 5 bases, and 11 bases lay outside the gene matches. The CDR3 loop is CASSPGGRGGLETQYF. CDR3 nucleotide sequence: TGTGCCAGCAGCCCTGGGGGGCGGGGGGGCCTAGAGACCCAGTACTTC.

The chain has TRBV19 and TRBJ1-4; possibly TRBD1 for D (5 bases). Trimming cost V 6 bases and J 7 bases, with 9 bases left between them. CDR1 is LNHDA, CDR2 SQIVND, per germline (reference sequence). The CDR3 length is 12 residues. The CDR3 DNA is TGTGCCAGTAGAACGGGGGGTGAAAAACTGTTTTTT. Protein: CASRTGGEKLFF.

The chain has TRBV13 and TRBJ1-2, with D perhaps TRBD1 (6 bases). CDR3 length equals 15 residues. The V end lost 6 bases, the J end lost 1 base, and 15 bases lay between the germline ends. Germline V lookup: CDR1 PRHDT, CDR2 FYEKMQ (reference sequence). CDR3 amino acids: CASSSNLQGNYGYTF. In DNA form, the CDR3 reads TGTGCCAGCAGTTCAAATTTACAGGGTAACTATGGCTACACCTTC.

The chain recombines TRBV14 with TRBJ2-7; 11 positions agree with TRBD1. CDR3 size: 14 residues. The V gene end was trimmed by 1 base and the J gene end by 7 bases; junction bases not matched to a gene: 3. Germline CDR1 is SGHDN and CDR2 is FVKESK. CDR3 sequence: CASSQAGTGGEQYF. The CDR3 DNA reads TGTGCCAGCAGCCAAGCCGGGACAGGGGGTGAGCAGTACTTC.

This chain links TRBV5-8 with TRBJ2-3, with 7 bases identical to TRBD1. Germline CDR1 and CDR2: SGHTS and YDEGEE. V shed 5 bases, J shed 6 bases, and the junction held 6 bases outside the gene matches. The CDR3 consists of 13 residues. The chain's CDR3 is CASRRGRLDTQYF. CDR3 nucleotide sequence: TGTGCCAGCAGGAGGGGGCGATTGGATACGCAGTATTTT.